This is a list of T cell receptor beta chains from one sample in a study of blood T cell repertoires in COVID-19. This table comes from immunoSEQ multiplex PCR, and its TCRdb copy is limited to in-frame clones, with some not included. The repertoire holds 150,000 or so clones, with 70% to 85% as singletons. The sample was peripheral blood. The receptors were gathered from an elderly woman with acute or convalescent COVID-19. The CDR3 runs from the conserved cysteine through the conserved F or W. D genes are given only for firm matches.

CDR3	J	D	V
CASADYGTEAFF	TRBJ1-1	.	TRBV2
CASSRNRGQGEAFF	TRBJ1-1	TRBD1	TRBV7-8
CASSLQGGTNQPQHF	TRBJ1-5	TRBD1	TRBV7-9
CASSLRETDTQYF	TRBJ2-3	.	TRBV7-9
CASSPRTGYGTDTQYF	TRBJ2-3	TRBD1	TRBV19
CASVRDSLTDTQYF	TRBJ2-3	TRBD1	TRBV2
CAWMSSYEQYF	TRBJ2-7	.	TRBV30
CASSWGGYEQYF	TRBJ2-7	TRBD2	TRBV12-3/TRBV12-4
CASSQPFRTTVDTGELFF	TRBJ2-2	.	TRBV4-2
CASSQRDRGTDTQYF	TRBJ2-3	.	TRBV4-3
CAWSVLGSRQFF	TRBJ2-1	.	TRBV30
CAWSLLRPSGNTQYF	TRBJ2-3	.	TRBV30
CASSQAHQDTDTQYF	TRBJ2-3	.	TRBV3-1/TRBV3-2
CASSLGRGKGYTF	TRBJ1-2	.	TRBV27
CASSFSTEAFF	TRBJ1-1	.	TRBV12-3/TRBV12-4
CASSSLAGGRADTQYF	TRBJ2-3	TRBD2	TRBV7-2
CASSLGEWETQYF	TRBJ2-5	.	TRBV12-3/TRBV12-4
CASSIGRGGSPINYGYTF	TRBJ1-2	.	TRBV19
CASSKLAGGMHIQYF	TRBJ2-4	TRBD2	TRBV27
CASSYPGLSLEPGANVLTF	TRBJ2-6	.	TRBV6-2/TRBV6-3
CASSLTLGTQNTEAFF	TRBJ1-1	.	TRBV7-8
CSAHFDEKLFF	TRBJ1-4	.	TRBV29-1
CASSQDSGSGQETQYF	TRBJ2-5	.	TRBV4-2
CASSEQGATTEAFF	TRBJ1-1	TRBD1	TRBV28
CASSLVRTGRSGYTF	TRBJ1-2	TRBD1	TRBV7-9
CASSGQGLGQETQYF	TRBJ2-5	.	TRBV19
CASSQLAGGLLDTQYF	TRBJ2-3	TRBD2	TRBV14
CASSRLAGKGHTEAFF	TRBJ1-1	.	TRBV4-3
CASSQGGGQGNTGELFF	TRBJ2-2	.	TRBV4-3
CASSQDRGATEAFF	TRBJ1-1	TRBD1	TRBV3-1/TRBV3-2
CASSPQQDRYEQYF	TRBJ2-7	.	TRBV5-6